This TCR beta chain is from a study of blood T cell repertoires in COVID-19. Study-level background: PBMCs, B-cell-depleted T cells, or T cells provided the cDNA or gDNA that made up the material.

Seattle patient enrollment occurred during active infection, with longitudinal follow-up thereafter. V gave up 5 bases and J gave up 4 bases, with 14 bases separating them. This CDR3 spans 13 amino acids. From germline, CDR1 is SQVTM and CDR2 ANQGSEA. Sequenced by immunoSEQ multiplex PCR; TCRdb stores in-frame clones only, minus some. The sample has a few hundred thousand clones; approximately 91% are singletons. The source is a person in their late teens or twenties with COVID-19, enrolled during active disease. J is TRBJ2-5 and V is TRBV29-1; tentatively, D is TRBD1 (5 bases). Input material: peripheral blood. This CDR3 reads CSVSVGRGETQYF. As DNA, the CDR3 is TGCAGCGTTTCCGTGGGGCGCGGAGAGACCCAGTACTTC.